Below are 10 T cell receptor beta chains sequenced from a single sample in a study of identical twins. TCRdb analysed the 5' RACE reads with MiXCR anew, one entry per CDR3 protein. This sample has 520,000 or so distinct CDR3 sequences, with about 20% found just once. These data are also associated with another study on T cells expressing NK-cell markers.

Sequencing was done on a sample of CD4+ T cells sorted from blood. These receptors all stem from a young woman in good health.

This clonotype showed up just a few times. The V gene is TRBV7-6, the J gene TRBJ2-7, with TRBD1 identical over 9 bases. This CDR3 region has 15 residues. V lost 5 bases, J lost 3 bases, and 8 bases stayed unmatched. Looked up from germline, CDR1 is SGHVS and CDR2 is FNYEAQ. The CDR3 coding sequence is TGTGCCAGCAGCCCTATCCGGACAGGGGACTACGAGCAGTACTTC. The encoded protein is CASSPIRTGDYEQYF.

This clonotype was counted only a few times. The chain employs TRBV25-1 and TRBJ1-2; TRBD1 matches at 7 bases. V was clipped by 7 bases and J by 0 bases; unmatched bases: 5. Looked up from germline, CDR1 is MGHDK and CDR2 is SYGVNS. The CDR3 has 14 residues. CDR3 sequence reads: CASTDRVANYGYTF. In DNA form, the CDR3 reads TGTGCCAGCACCGACAGGGTAGCTAACTATGGCTACACCTTC.

The J gene is TRBJ2-3, the V gene TRBV11-2; D not certain. Germline CDR1 SGHAT, CDR2 FQNNGV. The CDR3 has 15 amino acids. Trimming pared 5 bases from V and 0 bases from J, leaving 12 bases between. The CDR3 DNA follows: TGTGCCAGCAGCGCCTTTTGGGCTAGCACAGATACGCAGTATTTT. Amino acid sequence: CASSAFWASTDTQYF.

The rearrangement joins TRBV5-1 to TRBJ2-6; 7 positions match TRBD1. There are 16 residues in the CDR3. Germline-derived CDR1 and CDR2 are SGHRS and YFSETQ. Losses at the gene ends were 4 bases for V and 0 bases for J; bases not matched to a gene: 4. Here the CDR3 DNA reads TGCGCCAGCAGCACCCGACAGGGCTCTGGGGCCAACGTCCTGACTTTC. Its protein product is CASSTRQGSGANVLTF.

The rearrangement uses TRBV20-1 and TRBJ2-3, with D unresolved. CDR1 is DFQATT and CDR2 is SNEGSKA in the germline V gene (reference sequence). V lost 5 bases, J lost 1 base, and 13 bases lay in between. The CDR3 has 14 residues. This chain's CDR3 is CSAVLRAGTDTQYF. The DNA for the CDR3 is TGCAGTGCTGTTCTTAGGGCCGGCACAGATACGCAGTATTTT.

This clonotype was recorded at least ten times. DNA for the CDR3: TGTGCCAGCAGTTTGCGACGGAGCCAAGAGACCCAGTACTTC. This translates into CASSLRRSQETQYF. The chain is built from TRBV12-3 or TRBV12-4 and TRBJ2-5; D is unclear. The CDR3 loop spans 14 amino acids. The V gene lost 3 bases and the J gene lost 1 base, with 9 bases spanning the gap.

V usage is TRBV24-1 and J usage is TRBJ2-5; 7 bases are shared with TRBD1. Germline assignment: CDR1 KGHDR and CDR2 SFDVKD. The CDR3 loop spans 15 amino acids. The V and J ends lost 7 bases and 5 bases, in that order; junction bases with no gene match: 12. DNA for the CDR3: TGTGCCACCAGCCAGACCCGGGACAGTGGGGAGACCCAGTACTTC. Translation gives CATSQTRDSGETQYF.

This clonotype was counted many times. The chain joins TRBV12-3 or TRBV12-4 to TRBJ1-2; 8 positions match TRBD1. V was pared by 2 bases and J by 8 bases, with 10 bases of the junction left unmatched. This CDR3 region has 15 residues. CDR3 DNA sequence: TGTGCCAGCAGTTTATGGGGTGACAGGGGTAGGGGCTACACCTTC. It codes for CASSLWGDRGRGYTF.

The chain has TRBV6-1 and TRBJ1-1; 7 bases line up with TRBD1. CDR3 length: 14 amino acids. V lost 6 bases, J lost 4 bases, and 8 bases stayed unmatched. Per the germline V gene, CDR1 is MNHNS and CDR2 is SASEGT. The CDR3 DNA sequence: TGTGCCAGCAGGCCTAGACAGGGAATCACTGAAGCTTTCTTT. It encodes CASRPRQGITEAFF.

The chain recombines TRBV7-6 with TRBJ2-5, with TRBD2 matching 8 bases. This CDR3 is 14 amino acids long. Germline V gives CDR1 SGHVS, CDR2 FNYEAQ. V dropped 3 bases and J dropped 6; count of bases not matched to a gene: 6. The CDR3 protein is CASSFTGRDKTQYF. The CDR3 bases are TGTGCCAGCAGCTTTACCGGGAGGGATAAGACCCAGTACTTC.